The rows below give T cell receptor beta chains drawn from one sample of a study of cytomegalovirus exposure and HLA in healthy donors. TCRdb's table, derived via immunoSEQ multiplex PCR, lists solely in-frame clones and lacks some. This table has 150,000 to 200,000 clones, around three quarters appearing once. The sequencing sample was made of PBMCs. The receptors were sampled from a young woman in good health and CMV-seropositive. The CDR3 runs from the conserved cysteine through the conserved F or W. A D gene is named only where the DNA matches it firmly. Some rows have no size entry. The others give once, few or many, or a class for an expanded clone.

length: 12
J: TRBJ2-7
V: TRBV29-1
D: TRBD1
size: -
DNA: TGCAGCGTTGAAGGGCAGGGGGACGAGCAGTACTTC
CDR3: CSVEGQGDEQYF

length: 14
J: TRBJ1-2
V: TRBV6-1
D: TRBD1
size: -
DNA: TGTGCCAGCAGTGAACCTGGGACAGGCGATGGGTACACCTTC
CDR3: CASSEPGTGDGYTF

length: 12
J: TRBJ2-5
V: TRBV7-9
D: -
size: once
DNA: TGTGCCAGCAGCGCATCGGTGGAGACCCAGTACTTC
CDR3: CASSASVETQYF

length: 15
J: TRBJ1-4
V: TRBV5-1
D: TRBD1
size: -
DNA: TGCGCCAGCAGTACCGGGACAGCGATAAATGAAAAACTGTTTTTT
CDR3: CASSTGTAINEKLFF

length: 15
J: TRBJ2-5
V: TRBV6-6
D: TRBD2
size: -
DNA: TGTGCCAGCAGTTACTCCGGGACTAGCGAAGAGACCCAGTACTTC
CDR3: CASSYSGTSEETQYF

length: 15
J: TRBJ2-7
V: TRBV7-6
D: TRBD2
size: once
DNA: TGTGCCAGCAGCTCGACTAGCAGCCGCTCCTACGAGCAGTACTTC
CDR3: CASSSTSSRSYEQYF

length: 14
J: TRBJ1-1
V: TRBV6-5
D: -
size: -
DNA: TGTGCCAGCAGTCCCAGCGCGGACAGCACTGAAGCTTTCTTT
CDR3: CASSPSADSTEAFF

length: 14
J: TRBJ2-7
V: TRBV18
D: -
size: -
DNA: TGTGCCAGCTCACCACCGCGAACCGGGGACGAGCAGTACTTC
CDR3: CASSPPRTGDEQYF

length: 14
J: TRBJ1-2
V: TRBV7-2
D: -
size: -
DNA: TGTGCCAGCAGCTTAGCTCCAGGGGCGTATGGCTACACCTTC
CDR3: CASSLAPGAYGYTF

length: 12
J: TRBJ1-1
V: TRBV15
D: -
size: -
DNA: TGTGCCACCAGCAGAGATAGTACTGAAGCTTTCTTT
CDR3: CATSRDSTEAFF

length: 15
J: TRBJ2-7
V: TRBV4-1
D: TRBD1
size: -
DNA: TGCGCCAGCAGCCAACTTGGACAGGGGGCTTACGAGCAGTACTTC
CDR3: CASSQLGQGAYEQYF

length: 14
J: TRBJ2-3
V: TRBV30
D: TRBD1
size: -
DNA: TGTGCCTGGACGACAGGGGGAGGCACAGATACGCAGTATTTT
CDR3: CAWTTGGGTDTQYF

length: 12
J: TRBJ2-7
V: TRBV30
D: TRBD1
size: -
DNA: TGTGCCTGTGGGGACAGGGCCTACGAGCAGTACTTC
CDR3: CACGDRAYEQYF

length: 14
J: TRBJ2-2
V: TRBV7-6
D: TRBD1
size: -
DNA: TGTGCCAGCAGGTCAAACAGGGGTCGCGGGGAGCTGTTTTTT
CDR3: CASRSNRGRGELFF

length: 15
J: TRBJ2-1
V: TRBV5-4
D: -
size: few
DNA: TGTGCCAGCAGCTTGGATTCTAGCGCCAACAATGAGCAGTTCTTC
CDR3: CASSLDSSANNEQFF

length: 17
J: TRBJ1-2
V: TRBV14
D: TRBD1
size: few
DNA: TGTGCCAGCAGCCAAGATCCCCAGGGGGTACGTGACTATGGCTACACCTTC
CDR3: CASSQDPQGVRDYGYTF

length: 16
J: TRBJ2-7
V: TRBV9
D: TRBD2
size: -
DNA: TGTGCCAGCAGCGCCTTCCGAGCGGGAGGGCTGAGCGAGCAGTACTTC
CDR3: CASSAFRAGGLSEQYF

length: 13
J: TRBJ2-7
V: TRBV6-5
D: -
size: -
DNA: TGTGCCAGCAGTTCCCCTACCTCCTACGAGCAGTACTTC
CDR3: CASSSPTSYEQYF

length: 13
J: TRBJ1-1
V: TRBV10-3
D: -
size: once
DNA: TGTGCCATCAGTGGGACCGGGGACACTGAAGCTTTCTTT
CDR3: CAISGTGDTEAFF

length: 13
J: TRBJ1-1
V: TRBV28
D: TRBD1
size: once
DNA: TGTGCCAGCAGTTTATTGAGGGACAGGGTGGCTTTCTTT
CDR3: CASSLLRDRVAFF

length: 12
J: TRBJ2-7
V: TRBV29-1
D: TRBD1
size: -
DNA: TGCAGCGTCGGCACAGGGGCCTACGAGCAGTACTTC
CDR3: CSVGTGAYEQYF

length: 16
J: TRBJ2-3
V: TRBV5-1
D: TRBD2
size: -
DNA: TGCGCCAGCAGCTTGGGGCTAGCGGGGACCACAGATACGCAGTATTTT
CDR3: CASSLGLAGTTDTQYF

length: 11
J: TRBJ1-1
V: TRBV20-1
D: -
size: once
DNA: TGCAGTGCTAGCCAGGGCACTGAAGCTTTCTTT
CDR3: CSASQGTEAFF

length: 14
J: TRBJ2-7
V: TRBV6-1
D: -
size: -
DNA: TGTGCCAGCAGCACCCGACAGCTGACCTACGAGCAGTACTTC
CDR3: CASSTRQLTYEQYF

length: 16
J: TRBJ2-1
V: TRBV7-2
D: TRBD2
size: few
DNA: TGTGCCAGCAGCTTAGGGAGACTAGCGGGGAACAATGAGCAGTTCTTC
CDR3: CASSLGRLAGNNEQFF

length: 12
J: TRBJ1-2
V: TRBV30
D: -
size: -
DNA: TGTGCCTGGAGTACCCAGGGTATAGGCTACACCTTC
CDR3: CAWSTQGIGYTF

length: 15
J: TRBJ2-3
V: TRBV30
D: -
size: -
DNA: TGTGCCTGGAGTGTACTGGGGGGGCCCCCAGATACGCAGTATTTT
CDR3: CAWSVLGGPPDTQYF

length: 12
J: TRBJ1-4
V: TRBV28
D: -
size: -
DNA: TGTGCCAGCAGCCAGGCCCTTGAAAAACTGTTTTTT
CDR3: CASSQALEKLFF

length: 16
J: TRBJ2-1
V: TRBV4-3
D: -
size: -
DNA: TGCGCCAGCAGCCAAGATGGTAGCGGACCCGACAATGAGCAGTTCTTC
CDR3: CASSQDGSGPDNEQFF